The source of this TCR beta chain is a study of control samples from healthy donors and cancer patients. Per the germline V gene, CDR1 is LGHNA and CDR2 is YNFKEQ. Between the trimmed V and J ends, which lost 2 bases and 0 bases, there was a span of 7 bases. This CDR3 has 14 residues. Profiled with immunoSEQ multiplex PCR; TCRdb holds only in-frame clones, not every one. The sample holds about 150,000 clones, approximately 93% seen once. The chain combines TRBV4-2 with TRBJ1-1; maybe TRBD1 (6 bases). The clonotype was recovered from a young man in good health. Material for sequencing was blood. The CDR3 loop is CASSQQGLNTEAFF. The CDR3 DNA is TGTGCCAGCAGCCAACAGGGGCTGAACACTGAAGCTTTCTTT.